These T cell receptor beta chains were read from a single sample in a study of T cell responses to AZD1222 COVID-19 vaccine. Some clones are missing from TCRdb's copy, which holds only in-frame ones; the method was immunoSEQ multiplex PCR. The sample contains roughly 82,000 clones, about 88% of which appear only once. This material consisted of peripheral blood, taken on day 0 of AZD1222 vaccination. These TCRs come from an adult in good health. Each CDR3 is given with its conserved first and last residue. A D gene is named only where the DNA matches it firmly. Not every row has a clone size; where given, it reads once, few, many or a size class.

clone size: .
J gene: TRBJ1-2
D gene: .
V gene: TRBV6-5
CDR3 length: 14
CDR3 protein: CASSYLISRDGYTF
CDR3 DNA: TGTGCCAGCAGTTACCTCATTTCCAGGGATGGCTACACCTTC

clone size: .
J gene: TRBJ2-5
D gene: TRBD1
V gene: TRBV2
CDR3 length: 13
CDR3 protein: CASSRDREETQYF
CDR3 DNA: TGTGCCAGCAGCCGGGACAGAGAAGAGACCCAGTACTTC

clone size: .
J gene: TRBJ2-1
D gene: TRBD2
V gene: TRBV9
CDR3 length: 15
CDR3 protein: CASSVATSGVNEQFF
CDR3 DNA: TGTGCCAGCAGCGTGGCGACTAGCGGGGTAAATGAGCAGTTCTTC

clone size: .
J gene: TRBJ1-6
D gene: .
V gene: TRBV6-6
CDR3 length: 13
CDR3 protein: CASSSGSNSPLHF
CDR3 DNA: TGTGCCAGCAGTTCGGGGAGCAATTCACCCCTCCACTTT

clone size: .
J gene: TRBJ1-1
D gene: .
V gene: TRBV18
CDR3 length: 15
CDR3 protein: CASSPLGRGTGEAFF
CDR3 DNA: TGTGCCAGCTCACCACTGGGACGGGGAACAGGTGAAGCTTTCTTT

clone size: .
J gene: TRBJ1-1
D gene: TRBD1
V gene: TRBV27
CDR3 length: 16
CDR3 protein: CASSSPGGDRRTEAFF
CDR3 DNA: TGTGCCAGCAGTTCACCGGGGGGGGACAGGAGGACTGAAGCTTTCTTT

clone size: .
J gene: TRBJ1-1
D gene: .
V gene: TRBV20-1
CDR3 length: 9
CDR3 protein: CSPGFEAFF
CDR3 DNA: TGCAGTCCAGGGTTTGAAGCTTTCTTT

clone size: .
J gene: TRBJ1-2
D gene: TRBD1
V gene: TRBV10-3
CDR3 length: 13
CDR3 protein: CAITGGYLYGYTF
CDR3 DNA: TGTGCCATCACAGGGGGCTACCTCTATGGCTACACCTTC

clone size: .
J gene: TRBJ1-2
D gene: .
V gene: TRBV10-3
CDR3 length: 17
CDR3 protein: CAISESRVRPAIEGYTF
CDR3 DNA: TGTGCCATCAGTGAGTCGAGGGTCCGGCCTGCTATAGAGGGCTACACCTTC

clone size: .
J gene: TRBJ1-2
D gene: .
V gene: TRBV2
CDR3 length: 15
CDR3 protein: CASSEQGDRNYGYTF
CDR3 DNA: TGTGCCAGCAGTGAACAAGGTGACAGAAACTATGGCTACACCTTC

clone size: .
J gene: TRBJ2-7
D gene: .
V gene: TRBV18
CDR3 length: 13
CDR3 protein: CASSPPGSYEQYF
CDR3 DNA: TGTGCCAGCTCACCACCAGGGTCCTACGAGCAGTACTTC

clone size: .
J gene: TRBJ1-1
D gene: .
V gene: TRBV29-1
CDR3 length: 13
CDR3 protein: CSVAWPSNTEAFF
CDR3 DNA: TGCAGCGTTGCGTGGCCGTCGAACACTGAAGCTTTCTTT

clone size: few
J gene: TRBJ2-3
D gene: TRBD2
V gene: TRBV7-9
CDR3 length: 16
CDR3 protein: CASSLAVGGNTDTQYF
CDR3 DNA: TGTGCCAGCAGCTTAGCGGTCGGGGGGAACACAGATACGCAGTATTTT

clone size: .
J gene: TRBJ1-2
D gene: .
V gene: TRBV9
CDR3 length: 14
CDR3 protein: CASSVGLANYGYTF
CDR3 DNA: TGTGCCAGCAGCGTAGGGCTAGCTAACTATGGCTACACCTTC

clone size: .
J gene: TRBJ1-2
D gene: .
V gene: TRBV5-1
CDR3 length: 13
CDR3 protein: CASSLTPSQGYTF
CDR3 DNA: TGCGCCAGCAGCCTGACGCCTTCACAGGGCTACACCTTC

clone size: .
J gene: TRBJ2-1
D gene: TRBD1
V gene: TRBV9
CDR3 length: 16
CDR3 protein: CASSVRQGPLPNEQFF
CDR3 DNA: TGTGCCAGCAGCGTTAGACAGGGGCCCTTACCCAATGAGCAGTTCTTC

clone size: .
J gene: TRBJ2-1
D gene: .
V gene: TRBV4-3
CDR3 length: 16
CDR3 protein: CASSQDRRGRRDEQFF
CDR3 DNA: TGCGCCAGCAGCCAAGATCGACGGGGGCGGAGGGATGAGCAGTTCTTC

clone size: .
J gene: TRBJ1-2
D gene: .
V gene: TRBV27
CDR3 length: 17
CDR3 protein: CASSLYLPTGPNYGYTF
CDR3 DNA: TGTGCCAGCAGTTTATATCTCCCGACGGGACCCAACTATGGCTACACCTTC

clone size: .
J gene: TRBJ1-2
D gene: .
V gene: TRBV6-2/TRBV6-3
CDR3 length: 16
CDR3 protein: CASSYPRGNSPGGYTF
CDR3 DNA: TGTGCCAGCAGTTATCCTCGCGGGAATAGCCCCGGGGGCTACACCTTC

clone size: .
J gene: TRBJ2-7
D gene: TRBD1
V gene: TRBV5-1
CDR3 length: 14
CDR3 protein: CASTPGTGFYEQYF
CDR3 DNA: TGCGCCAGCACCCCCGGGACAGGGTTTTACGAGCAGTACTTC

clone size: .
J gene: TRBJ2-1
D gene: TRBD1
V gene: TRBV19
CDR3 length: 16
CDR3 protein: CASSIAGRDRGNEQFF
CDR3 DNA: TGTGCCAGTAGTATAGCCGGGCGGGACAGGGGCAATGAGCAGTTCTTC

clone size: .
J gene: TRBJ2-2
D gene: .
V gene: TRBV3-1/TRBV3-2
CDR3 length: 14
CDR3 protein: CASSQALYTGELFF
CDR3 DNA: TGTGCCAGCAGCCAAGCCCTGTACACCGGGGAGCTGTTTTTT

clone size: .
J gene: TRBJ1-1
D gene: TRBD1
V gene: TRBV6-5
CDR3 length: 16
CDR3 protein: CASSYGQGAWNTEAFF
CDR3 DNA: TGTGCCAGCAGTTACGGGCAGGGGGCTTGGAACACTGAAGCTTTCTTT

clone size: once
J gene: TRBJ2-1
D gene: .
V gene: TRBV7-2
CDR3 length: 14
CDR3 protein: CASSLMRGLDEQFF
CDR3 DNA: TGTGCCAGCAGCTTAATGCGGGGGCTGGATGAGCAGTTCTTC

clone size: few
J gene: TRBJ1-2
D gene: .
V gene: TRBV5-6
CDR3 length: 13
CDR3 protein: CASSLHVVVYYTF
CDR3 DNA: TGTGCCAGCAGCTTACACGTAGTGGTTTACTACACCTTC

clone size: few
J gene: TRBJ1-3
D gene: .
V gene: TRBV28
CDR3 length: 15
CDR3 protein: CASNPGDGVGNTIYF
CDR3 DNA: TGTGCCAGCAACCCGGGAGATGGCGTGGGAAACACCATATATTTT

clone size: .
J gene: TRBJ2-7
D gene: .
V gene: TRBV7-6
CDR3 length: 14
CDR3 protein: CASSFGTDSYEQYF
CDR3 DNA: TGTGCCAGCAGCTTTGGGACGGATTCCTACGAGCAGTACTTC

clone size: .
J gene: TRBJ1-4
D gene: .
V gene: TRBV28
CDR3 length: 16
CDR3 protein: CASSFRRSATNEKLFF
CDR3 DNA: TGTGCCAGCAGTTTTAGGCGGAGCGCAACTAATGAAAAACTGTTTTTT

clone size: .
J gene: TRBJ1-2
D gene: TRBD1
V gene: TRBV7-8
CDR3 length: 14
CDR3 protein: CASSVRTGDYGYTF
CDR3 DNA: TGTGCCAGCAGCGTACGGACAGGGGACTATGGCTACACCTTC

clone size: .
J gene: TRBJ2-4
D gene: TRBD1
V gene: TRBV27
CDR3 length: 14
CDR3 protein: CASSPGQGVNIQYF
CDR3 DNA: TGTGCCAGCAGCCCCGGACAGGGGGTTAACATTCAGTACTTC

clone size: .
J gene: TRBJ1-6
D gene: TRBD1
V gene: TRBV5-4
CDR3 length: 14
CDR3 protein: CASSWDRLDSPLHF
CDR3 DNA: TGTGCCAGCAGCTGGGACAGATTAGATTCACCCCTCCACTTT

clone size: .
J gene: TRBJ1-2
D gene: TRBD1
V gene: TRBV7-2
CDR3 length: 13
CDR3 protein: CASSLGQGYGYTF
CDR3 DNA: TGTGCCAGCAGCTTAGGACAGGGGTATGGCTACACCTTC

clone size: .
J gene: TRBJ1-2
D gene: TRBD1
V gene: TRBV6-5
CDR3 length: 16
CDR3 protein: CASSSGLGQGAHGYTF
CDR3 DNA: TGTGCCAGCAGTTCTGGTTTGGGACAGGGGGCCCATGGCTACACCTTC

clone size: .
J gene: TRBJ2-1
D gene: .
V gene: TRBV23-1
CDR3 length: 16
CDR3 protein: CASSHVAGQNYNEQFF
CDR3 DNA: TGCGCCAGCAGTCATGTTGCGGGACAGAACTACAATGAGCAGTTCTTC

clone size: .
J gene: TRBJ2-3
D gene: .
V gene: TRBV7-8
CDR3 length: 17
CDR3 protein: CASSLEGRAHTTDTQYF
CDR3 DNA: TGTGCCAGCAGTCTAGAGGGTCGGGCCCACACCACAGATACGCAGTATTTT

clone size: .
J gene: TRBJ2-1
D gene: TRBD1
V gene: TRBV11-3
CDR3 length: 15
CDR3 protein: CASSLGGQGYNEQFF
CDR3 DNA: TGTGCCAGCAGCTTGGGGGGACAGGGTTACAATGAGCAGTTCTTC

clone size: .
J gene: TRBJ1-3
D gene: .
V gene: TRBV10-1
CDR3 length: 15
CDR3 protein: CASSGCGYSGNTIYF
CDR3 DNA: TGCGCCAGCAGCGGGTGTGGATACTCTGGAAACACCATATATTTT

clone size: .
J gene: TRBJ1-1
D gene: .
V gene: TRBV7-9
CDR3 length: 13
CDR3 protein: CASSYTKNTEAFF
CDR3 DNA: TGTGCCAGCAGCTACACCAAGAACACTGAAGCTTTCTTT

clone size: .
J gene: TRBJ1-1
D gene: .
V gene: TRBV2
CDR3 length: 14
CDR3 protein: CASSANEGNTEAFF
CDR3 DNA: TGTGCCAGCAGTGCGAACGAGGGGAACACTGAAGCTTTCTTT

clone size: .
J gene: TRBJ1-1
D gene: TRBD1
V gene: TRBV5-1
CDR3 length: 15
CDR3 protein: CASSYRDRVFTEAFF
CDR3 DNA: TGCGCCAGCAGCTACCGGGACAGGGTATTCACTGAAGCTTTCTTT

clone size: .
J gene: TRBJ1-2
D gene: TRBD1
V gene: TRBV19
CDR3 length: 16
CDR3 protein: CASAPGQPPKYYGYTF
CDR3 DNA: TGTGCCAGTGCGCCGGGACAGCCACCAAAATACTATGGCTACACCTTC

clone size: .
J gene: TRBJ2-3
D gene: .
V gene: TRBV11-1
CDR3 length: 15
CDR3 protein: CASSLATGRTDTQYF
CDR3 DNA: TGTGCCAGCAGCTTAGCGACAGGTCGAACAGATACGCAGTATTTT

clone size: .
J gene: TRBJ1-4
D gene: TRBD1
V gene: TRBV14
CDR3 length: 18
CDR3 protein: CASSQDLGRGQGHEKLFF
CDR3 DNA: TGTGCCAGCAGCCAAGATCTGGGAAGGGGACAGGGTCATGAAAAACTGTTTTTT

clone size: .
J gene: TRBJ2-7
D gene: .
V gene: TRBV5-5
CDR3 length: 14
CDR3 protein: CASSLTGTSYEQYF
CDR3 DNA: TGTGCCAGCAGCTTGACAGGAACCTCCTACGAGCAGTACTTC

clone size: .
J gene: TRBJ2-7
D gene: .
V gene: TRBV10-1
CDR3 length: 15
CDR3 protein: CAATLRGHLSYEQYF
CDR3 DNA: TGCGCCGCCACGCTCCGGGGACACCTCTCCTACGAGCAGTACTTC

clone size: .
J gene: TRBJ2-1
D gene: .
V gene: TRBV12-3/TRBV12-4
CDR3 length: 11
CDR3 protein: CASSPERRQFF
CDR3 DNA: TGTGCCAGCAGCCCCGAAAGAAGGCAGTTCTTC

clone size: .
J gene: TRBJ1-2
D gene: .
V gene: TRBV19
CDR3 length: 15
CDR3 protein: CASTLTRPDNYGYTF
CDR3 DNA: TGTGCCAGTACTCTGACCCGCCCCGATAACTATGGCTACACCTTC

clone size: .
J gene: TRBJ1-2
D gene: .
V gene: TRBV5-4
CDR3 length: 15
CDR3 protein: CASSPSSGLNYGYTF
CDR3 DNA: TGTGCCAGCAGCCCCAGTTCAGGGCTTAACTATGGCTACACCTTC

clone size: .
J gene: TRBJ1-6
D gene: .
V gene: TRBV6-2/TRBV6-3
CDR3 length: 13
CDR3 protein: CASSYGQNSPLHF
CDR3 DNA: TGTGCCAGCAGTTACGGCCAAAATTCACCCCTCCACTTT

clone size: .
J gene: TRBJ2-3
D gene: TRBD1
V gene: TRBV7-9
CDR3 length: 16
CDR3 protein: CASSLPRDRVTDTQYF
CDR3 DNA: TGTGCCAGCAGCCTCCCCCGGGACAGGGTCACAGATACGCAGTATTTT

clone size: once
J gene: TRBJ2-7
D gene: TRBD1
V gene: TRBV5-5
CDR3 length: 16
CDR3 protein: CASSARTGTGSYEQYF
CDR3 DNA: TGTGCCAGCAGCGCACGGACAGGGACCGGGTCCTACGAGCAGTACTTC

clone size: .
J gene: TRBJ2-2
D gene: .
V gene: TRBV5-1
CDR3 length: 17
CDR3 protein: CASTKPRGATNTGELFF
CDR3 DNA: TGCGCCAGCACCAAACCACGGGGGGCCACAAACACCGGGGAGCTGTTTTTT

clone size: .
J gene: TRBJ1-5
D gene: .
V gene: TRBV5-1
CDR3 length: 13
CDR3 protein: CASSLDGNQPQHF
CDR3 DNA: TGCGCCAGCAGCTTGGATGGCAATCAGCCCCAGCATTTT

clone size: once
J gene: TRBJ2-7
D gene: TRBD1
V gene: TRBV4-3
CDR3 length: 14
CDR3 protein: CASSPRQGPYEQYF
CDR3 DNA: TGCGCCAGCAGCCCTCGACAGGGTCCCTACGAGCAGTACTTC

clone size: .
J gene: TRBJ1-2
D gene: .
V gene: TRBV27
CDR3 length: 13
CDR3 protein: CASSRGVDYGYTF
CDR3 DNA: TGTGCCAGCAGTAGAGGAGTCGACTATGGCTACACCTTC

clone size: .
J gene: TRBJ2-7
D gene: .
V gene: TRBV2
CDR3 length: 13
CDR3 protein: CASSEQTGYEQYF
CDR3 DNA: TGTGCCAGCAGTGAACAGACAGGTTACGAGCAGTACTTC

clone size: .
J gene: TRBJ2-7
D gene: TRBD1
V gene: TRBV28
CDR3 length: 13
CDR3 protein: CASTPGGIYEQYF
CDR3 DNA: TGTGCCAGCACACCAGGGGGCATCTACGAGCAGTACTTC

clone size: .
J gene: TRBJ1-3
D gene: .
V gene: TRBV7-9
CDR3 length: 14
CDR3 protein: CASSLGISGNTIYF
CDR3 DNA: TGTGCCAGCAGCCTGGGGATCTCTGGAAACACCATATATTTT

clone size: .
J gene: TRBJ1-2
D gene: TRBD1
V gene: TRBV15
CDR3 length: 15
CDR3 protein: CATSGGQGGDYGYTF
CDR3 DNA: TGTGCCACCAGCGGTGGACAGGGGGGGGACTATGGCTACACCTTC

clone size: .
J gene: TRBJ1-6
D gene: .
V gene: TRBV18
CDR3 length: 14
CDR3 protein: CASSPSGDNSPLHF
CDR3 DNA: TGTGCCAGCTCACCATCAGGGGATAATTCACCCCTCCACTTT